This T cell receptor beta chain was recorded in a study of T cell responses to AZD1222 COVID-19 vaccine. Study-wide points: Repertoire sampling occurred only after the peak T cell response. The donor group comprised mostly white British people and more females; the analysis possibly underestimated clonal diversity.

Germline trimming cut 5 bases from V and 6 bases from J; bases unmatched to any gene: 4. This CDR3 region has 13 residues. In the case of this clone: The antigen remains undetermined.

TCRdb keeps only in-frame clones here, not all; method: immunoSEQ multiplex PCR. The sample lists over 150,000 clones, over 85% occurring once. This material consisted of peripheral blood, taken on day 0 of AZD1222 vaccination. The receptor comes from an adult in good health. V gene TRBV12-3 or TRBV12-4 combines with J gene TRBJ1-2; the match to TRBD1 covers 9 bases. The CDR3 sequence: CASSRTGVDGYTF. Here the CDR3 DNA reads TGTGCCAGCAGTCGGACAGGGGTGGATGGCTACACCTTC.